This section outlines one TCR beta chain sequence together with its context. There is no known antigen for this receptor. Base qualities were left out, and no much larger clone turns up one base away. This specimen's treatment or condition label, interpreted: suppressive antiretroviral therapy. Cells were stimulated with lysates of CMV-infected fibroblasts at around 10 ug/mL. Memory populations depleted of antigen-responding cells were obtained by sorting nonresponding CD40L-negative CD69-negative CD45RO-high memory CD4+ T cells. Participants were HIV-1-infected adults who started suppressive ART during chronic infection. For at least 4 years, the participants' plasma HIV-1 RNA had been undetectable, below 50 copies/mL. To be included, a participant needed positive CMV serology and a CD4+ T cell count above 400 cells/uL. Before stimulation, PBMCs were isolated using density centrifugation and then depleted of CD8+ T cells. Stimulation of CD8-depleted PBMCs was carried out for around 19 hours with anti-CD28/CD49d costimulation, CD40-blocking antibody and enfuvirtide, to prevent new infections. Cells were sorted on a Beckman Coulter MoFlo Legacy or XDP sorter, with propidium iodide excluding dead cells. Genomic DNA was extracted with the QIAamp DNA Mini Kit for samples above one million cells, otherwise with the Quick-DNA Microprep Kit.

The immunoSEQ hsTCRB assay version 4, run in survey mode, was used to sequence TCRbeta repertoires from genomic DNA. Genomic DNA was diluted to about 9.4 ng/uL, using up to about 1 ug per sample for TCRbeta sequencing. The paper's data handling went like this. TCRbeta data analysis was done in ImmunoSeq Analyzer 3.0, and diversity was calculated on productive nucleotide rearrangements. Lower-bound TCR diversity was estimated with the improved Chao index, and clonality with the Gini coefficient using the Immunarch R package. Different nucleotide rearrangements encoding the same CDR3beta amino acid sequence were treated as distinct clonotypes. Differential abundance analysis identified TCRbeta sequences significantly enriched in antigen-responding cells relative to anti-CD3/anti-CD28-activated cells. GLIPH2 clustered TCRs by predicted peptide-MHC specificity, both within individual participants and across merged participant data sets. Here the immuneACCESS table is served through TCRdb, limited to in-frame sequences with V and J called. Missing clones are a known gap in these copies; in checked studies unresolved V genes cover under half, and the rest lacks a known reason. V, J and clone size derive from that table, while D and trimming were established from the DNA sequence. The sample has fewer than 35,000 clones on record, about 81% of them singletons. The ten largest account for nearly 6.5% of the sample.

These data belong to a study of persistence of HIV-infected CD4 T cells (dated by TCRdb to about 2020). Regarding the research as a whole: The study isolated CMV- and HIV-1 Gag-responding CD4+ T cells from ART-treated individuals to examine antigen-driven clonal expansion of HIV-1-infected cells. The median time participants had been on suppressive ART was less than 10 years. In the cross-participant TCR cluster analysis, fewer than ten participants were included for CMV and about 7 participants were included for Gag. The clonality of all cells in each sorted population was assessed by TCRbeta sequencing, whereas the clonality of infected cells was assessed by proviral sequencing. Apart from a couple of participants who underwent leukapheresis at a single time point, peripheral blood samples of up to about 180 mL were collected from participants at multiple time points.

Via the germline V gene, CDR1 is MNHEY and CDR2 SVGAGI. Relative to germline, V is 7 bases shorter and J is 2 bases shorter, with 14 bases between their ends. The CDR3 starts with the cysteine, ends with the phenylalanine, and has 14 residues. Solely the CDR3 DNA is kept, with 42 bases framed from the first base. General conclusions and limits of the study: Because the TCR analyses were done in bulk, restricting them to just the rare CMV-responding cells that actually carried HIV-1 proviruses was not possible. Within the same sorted populations, how oligoclonal the TCRs were correlated with how oligoclonal the proviruses were. The study involved few individuals and tested only a limited range of antigens. Degenerate expanded CDR3beta sequences were enriched in antigen-responding cells, suggesting convergent selection of CD4+ responses to CMV and Gag. TCRbeta richness in CMV- and Gag-responding cells was significantly lower than in anti-CD3/anti-CD28-responding cells; CMV-responding cells had higher oligoclonality than CD3/CD28-stimulated and Gag-responding cells.

The sequence was obtained from an adult woman with HIV who was CMV-seropositive. The sequencing here drew on CD4+ T cells sorted from PBMCs after roughly 20-hour stimulation, taken from a patient who received antiretroviral therapy. According to the study, the label for this sample's cell subset or site signals: CD40L-CD69- CD45RO-high memory CD4 T cells not responding to CMV lysate. The rearranged chain carries TRBV6-5 and TRBJ1-2, with no reliable assignment of the D segment. The nucleotide sequence reads as follows: TGTGCCAGCATACCGACACCCCAAAACTATGGCTACACCTTC. This codes for CASIPTPQNYGYTF.